This T cell receptor (beta chain) stems from a study of regulatory T cells in long-lasting Graves disease. Overall study results and limits: New patients shared fewer public clonotypes (about 1,000) than persistent patients did (approximately 2,700). Persistent disease was associated with favored TRBV28 usage and with favored use of TRBJ1-2 and TRBJ2-5. Study was limited to peripheral blood, excluding thyroid tissue.

The time point here: newly diagnosed GD, antithyroid drugs for less than 3 months. TCR sequences were obtained from RNA taken from PBMCs. Graves' disease diagnosis used American Thyroid Association guidelines. According to the study, TCR beta libraries were built with iRepertoire HTBI primers and CDR3-region Arm-PCR. TCRdb itself ran the multiplex PCR reads through MiXCR, one entry per CDR3 protein. The sample lists roughly 380,000 distinct CDR3 sequences, around a sixth occurring once. The table lists this clonotype with many counts. As yet, its antigen is unknown. The ends lost 6 bases at V and 0 bases at J; junction bases unmatched: 5. This CDR3 has 15 residues. Germline V gene sequence: CDR1 SEHNR, CDR2 FQNEAQ (reference sequence).

This chain joins TRBV7-9 and TRBJ2-4; 7 bases are shared with TRBD2. The TCR comes from a female donor with Graves disease. Sequenced material: peripheral blood mononuclear cells (PBMCs), taken at new diagnosis, from a patient treated with antithyroid drugs. CDR3 bases: TGTGCCAGCAGTCGGGGGGATTTAGCCAAAAACATTCAGTACTTC. Translation gives CASSRGDLAKNIQYF.